The entry below gives a single T cell receptor beta chain sequence along with its context. The length of the CDR3 is 15 residues. Trimming took 2 bases from V and 6 from J; bases not matched to a gene: 7. Per the germline V gene, CDR1 is MGHRA and CDR2 is YSYEKL. The entry originates in a study of blood T cell repertoires in COVID-19. In Seattle, patients joined the study during active infection and were tracked longitudinally. Authors' methods: Estimated nucleated cell counts came from reference gene primer amplification. Some clones are missing from TCRdb's copy, which holds only in-frame ones; the method was immunoSEQ multiplex PCR. Clonal size and the V and J genes are those of that table, whereas D and trimming came from the DNA. The table includes around 370,000 clones, about 90% detected once.

The sample taken for sequencing was peripheral blood. This TCR came from a woman between 65 and 79 years old with COVID-19, enrolled during active disease. The V and J genes are TRBV4-1 and TRBJ1-2; TRBD1 matches at 9 bases. CDR3 coding DNA: TGCGCCAGCAGCCAAACCGGGACAGGGCTAAATGGCTACACCTTC. Amino acids: CASSQTGTGLNGYTF.